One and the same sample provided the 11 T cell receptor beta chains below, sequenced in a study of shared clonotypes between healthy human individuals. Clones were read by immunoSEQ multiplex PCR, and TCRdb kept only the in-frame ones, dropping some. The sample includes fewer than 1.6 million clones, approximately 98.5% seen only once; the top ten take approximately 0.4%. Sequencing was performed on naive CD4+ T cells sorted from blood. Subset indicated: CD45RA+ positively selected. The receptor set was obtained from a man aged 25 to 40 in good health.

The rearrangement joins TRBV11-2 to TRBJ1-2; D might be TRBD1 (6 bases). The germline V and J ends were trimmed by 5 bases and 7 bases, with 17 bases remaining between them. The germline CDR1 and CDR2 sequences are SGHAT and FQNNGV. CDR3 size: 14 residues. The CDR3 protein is CASSQRGAEGGYTF. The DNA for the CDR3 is TGTGCCAGCAGCCAACGGGGGGCGGAGGGTGGCTACACCTTC.

CDR3 nucleotide sequence: TGTGCCAGCAGCGGGGGACCACAAAAGACCCAGTACTTC. It is translated as CASSGGPQKTQYF. The chain couples TRBV9 to TRBJ2-5; either TRBD1 or TRBD2 may fit D (5 bases each). The ends were cut back, 3 bases at V and 6 bases at J, with 12 bases in the middle. This CDR3 has 13 amino acids. CDR1 and CDR2 from the germline V gene are SGDLS and YYNGEE.

The CDR3 here is CASSFGFGNTIYF. The CDR3 DNA reads TGTGCCAGCAGTTTCGGGTTTGGAAACACCATATATTTT. J is TRBJ1-3 and V is TRBV27, with D unresolved. Trimming took off 3 bases at V and 3 bases at J, with 6 bases between the two ends. Looked up from germline, CDR1 is MNHEY and CDR2 is SMNVEV (reference sequence). This CDR3 spans 13 amino acids.

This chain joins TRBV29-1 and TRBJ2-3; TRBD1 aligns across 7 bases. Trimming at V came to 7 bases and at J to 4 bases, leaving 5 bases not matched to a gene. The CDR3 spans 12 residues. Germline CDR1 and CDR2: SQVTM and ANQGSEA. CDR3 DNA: TGCAGCGCCCTACAGGGGTCAGATACGCAGTATTTT. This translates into CSALQGSDTQYF.

The CDR3 is CASSSRTGRNTIYF. In nucleotides, the CDR3 is TGTGCCAGCAGTTCCCGGACAGGGCGAAACACCATATATTTT. This chain joins TRBV28 and TRBJ1-3; 8 bases fit TRBD1. The CDR3 has 14 amino acids. The trim removed 4 bases at V and 5 bases at J, leaving 4 bases unmatched. Per the germline V gene, CDR1 is MDHEN and CDR2 is SYDVKM.

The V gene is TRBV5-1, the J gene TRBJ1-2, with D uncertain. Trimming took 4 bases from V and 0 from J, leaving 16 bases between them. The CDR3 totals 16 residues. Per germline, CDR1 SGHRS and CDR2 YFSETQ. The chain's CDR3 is CASSVGRTDSNYGYTF. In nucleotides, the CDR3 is TGCGCCAGCAGCGTGGGCCGGACGGATTCTAACTATGGCTACACCTTC.

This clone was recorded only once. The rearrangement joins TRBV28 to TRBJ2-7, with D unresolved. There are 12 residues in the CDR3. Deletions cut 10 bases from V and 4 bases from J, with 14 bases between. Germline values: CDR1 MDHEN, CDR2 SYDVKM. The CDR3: CATLGQPYEQYF. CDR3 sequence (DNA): TGTGCCACCCTTGGTCAGCCTTACGAGCAGTACTTC.

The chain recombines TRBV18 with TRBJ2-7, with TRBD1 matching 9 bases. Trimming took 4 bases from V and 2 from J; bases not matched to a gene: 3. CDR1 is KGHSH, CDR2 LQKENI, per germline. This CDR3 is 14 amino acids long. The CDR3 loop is CASSRGQGPYEQYF. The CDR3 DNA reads TGTGCCAGCTCACGGGGACAGGGCCCCTACGAGCAGTACTTC.

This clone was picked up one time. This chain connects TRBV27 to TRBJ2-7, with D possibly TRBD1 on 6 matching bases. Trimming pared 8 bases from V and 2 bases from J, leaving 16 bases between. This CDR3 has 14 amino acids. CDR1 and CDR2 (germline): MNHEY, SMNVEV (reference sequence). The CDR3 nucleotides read TGTGCCAGCGCCCCTGGAGGACAGACCTACGAGCAGTACTTC. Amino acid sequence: CASAPGGQTYEQYF.

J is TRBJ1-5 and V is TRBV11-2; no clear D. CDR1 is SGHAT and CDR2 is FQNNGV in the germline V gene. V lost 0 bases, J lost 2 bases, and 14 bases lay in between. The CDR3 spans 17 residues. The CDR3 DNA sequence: TGTGCCAGCAGCTTAGAGCCTCTCCCCCGGGGCAATCAGCCCCAGCATTTT. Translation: CASSLEPLPRGNQPQHF.

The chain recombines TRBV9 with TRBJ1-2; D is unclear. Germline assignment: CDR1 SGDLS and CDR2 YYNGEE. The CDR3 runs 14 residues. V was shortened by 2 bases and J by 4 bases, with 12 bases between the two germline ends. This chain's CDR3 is CASSVAAGGYGYTF. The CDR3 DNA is TGTGCCAGCAGCGTGGCAGCCGGAGGCTATGGCTACACCTTC.